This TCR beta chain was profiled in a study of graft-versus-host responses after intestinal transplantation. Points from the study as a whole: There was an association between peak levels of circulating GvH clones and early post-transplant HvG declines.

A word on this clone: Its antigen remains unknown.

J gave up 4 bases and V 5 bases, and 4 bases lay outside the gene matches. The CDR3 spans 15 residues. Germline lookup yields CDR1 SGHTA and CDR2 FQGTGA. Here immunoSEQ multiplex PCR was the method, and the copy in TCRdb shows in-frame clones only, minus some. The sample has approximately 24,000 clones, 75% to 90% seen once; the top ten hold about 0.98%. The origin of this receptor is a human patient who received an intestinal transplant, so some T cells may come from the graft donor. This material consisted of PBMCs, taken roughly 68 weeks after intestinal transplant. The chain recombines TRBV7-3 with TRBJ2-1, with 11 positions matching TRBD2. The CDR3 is CASSLGLAAYNEQFF. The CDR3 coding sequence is TGTGCCAGCAGCCTGGGACTAGCGGCTTACAATGAGCAGTTCTTC. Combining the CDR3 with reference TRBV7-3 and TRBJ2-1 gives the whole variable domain GAGVSQTPSNKVTEKGKYVELRCDPISGHTALYWYRQSLGQGPEFLIYFQGTGAADDSGLPNDRFFAVRPEGSVSTLKIQRTERGDSAVYLCASSLGLAAYNEQFFGPGTRLTVL.